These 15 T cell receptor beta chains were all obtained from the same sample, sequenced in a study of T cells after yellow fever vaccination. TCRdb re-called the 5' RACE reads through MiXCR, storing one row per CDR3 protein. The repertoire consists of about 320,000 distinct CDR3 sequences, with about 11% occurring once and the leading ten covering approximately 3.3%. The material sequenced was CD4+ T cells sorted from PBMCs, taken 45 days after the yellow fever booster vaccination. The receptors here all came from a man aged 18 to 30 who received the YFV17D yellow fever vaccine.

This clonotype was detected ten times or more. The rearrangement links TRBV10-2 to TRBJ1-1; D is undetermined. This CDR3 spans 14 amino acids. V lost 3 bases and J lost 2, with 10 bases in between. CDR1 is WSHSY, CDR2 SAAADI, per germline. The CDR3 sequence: CASSDPGTNTEAFF. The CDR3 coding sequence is TGCGCCAGCAGTGACCCAGGAACAAACACTGAAGCTTTCTTT.

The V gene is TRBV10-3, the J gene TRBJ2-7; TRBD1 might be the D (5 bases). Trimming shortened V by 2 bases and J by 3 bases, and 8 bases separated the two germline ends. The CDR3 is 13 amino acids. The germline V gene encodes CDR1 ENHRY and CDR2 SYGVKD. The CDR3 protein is CAISEGDSYEQYF. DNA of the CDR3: TGTGCCATCAGTGAGGGAGACAGCTACGAGCAGTACTTC.

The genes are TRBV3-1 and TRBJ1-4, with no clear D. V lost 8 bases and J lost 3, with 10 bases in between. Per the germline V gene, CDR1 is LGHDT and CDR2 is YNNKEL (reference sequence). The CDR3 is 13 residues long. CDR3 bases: TGTGCCAGCTCTTCCGTTCCTAATGAAAAACTGTTTTTT. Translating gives CASSSVPNEKLFF.

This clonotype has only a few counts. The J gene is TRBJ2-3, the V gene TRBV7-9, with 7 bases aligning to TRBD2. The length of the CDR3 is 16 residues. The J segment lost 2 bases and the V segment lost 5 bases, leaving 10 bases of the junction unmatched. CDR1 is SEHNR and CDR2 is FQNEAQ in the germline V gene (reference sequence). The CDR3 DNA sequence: TGTGCCAGCAGCGAAGGACTAGGCATTGTCACAGATACGCAGTATTTT. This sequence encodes CASSEGLGIVTDTQYF.

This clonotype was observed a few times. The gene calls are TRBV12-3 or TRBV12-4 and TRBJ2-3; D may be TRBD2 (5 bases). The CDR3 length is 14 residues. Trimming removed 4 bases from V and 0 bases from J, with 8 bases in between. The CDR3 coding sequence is TGTGCCAGCAGTTCGCTAGCTAGCACAGATACGCAGTATTTT. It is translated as CASSSLASTDTQYF.

In DNA form, the CDR3 reads TGTGCCAGCAGCCGTGGACAGGGGATGTCAGACTATGGCTACACCTTC. Amino acid sequence: CASSRGQGMSDYGYTF. This chain links TRBV5-5 with TRBJ1-2, with 9 bases fitting TRBD1. The CDR3 is 16 amino acids. J gave up 3 bases and V 4 bases, and 10 bases lay outside the gene matches. Per the germline V gene, CDR1 is SGHKS and CDR2 is YYEKEE (reference sequence).

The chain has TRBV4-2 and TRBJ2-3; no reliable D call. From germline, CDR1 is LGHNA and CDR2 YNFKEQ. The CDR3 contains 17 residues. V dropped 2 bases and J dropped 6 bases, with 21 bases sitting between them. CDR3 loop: CASSQRPYQRTTDTQYF. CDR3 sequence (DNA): TGTGCCAGCAGCCAACGACCCTACCAGCGAACGACGGATACGCAGTATTTT.

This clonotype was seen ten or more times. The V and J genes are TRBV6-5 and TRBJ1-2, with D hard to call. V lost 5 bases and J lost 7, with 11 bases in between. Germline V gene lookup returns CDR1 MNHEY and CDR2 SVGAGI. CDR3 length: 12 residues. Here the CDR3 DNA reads TGTGCCAGCAGTCCAGATACGGGTGGCTACACCTTC. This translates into CASSPDTGGYTF.

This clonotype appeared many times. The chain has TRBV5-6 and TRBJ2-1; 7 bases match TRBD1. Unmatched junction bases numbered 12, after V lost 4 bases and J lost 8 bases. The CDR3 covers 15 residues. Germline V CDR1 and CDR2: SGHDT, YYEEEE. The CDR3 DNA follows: TGTGCCAGCAGCCTCCTCCTGACAGGGTTCGATGAGCAGTTCTTC. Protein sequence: CASSLLLTGFDEQFF. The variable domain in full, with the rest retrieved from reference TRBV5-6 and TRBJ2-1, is DAGVTQSPTHLIKTRGQQVTLRCSPKSGHDTVSWYQQALGQGPQFIFQYYEEEERQRGNFPDRFSGHQFPNYSSELNVNALLLGDSALYLCASSLLLTGFDEQFFGPGTRLTVL.

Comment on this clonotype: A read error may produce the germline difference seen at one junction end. The CDR3 DNA is TGTGCCAGCAGCTCAGGACAGGGGGGTCCACCTCACTTC. It codes for CASSSGQGGPPHF. The gene calls are TRBV3-1 and TRBJ2-5, with 10 bases lining up with TRBD1. This CDR3 comprises 13 residues. CDR1 and CDR2 from the germline V gene are LGHDT and YNNKEL (reference sequence).

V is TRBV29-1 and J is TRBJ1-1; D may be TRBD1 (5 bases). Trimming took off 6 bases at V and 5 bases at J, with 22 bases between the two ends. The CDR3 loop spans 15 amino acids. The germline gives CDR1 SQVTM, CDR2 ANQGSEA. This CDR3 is CSVKGGSQGETEAFF. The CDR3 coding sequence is TGCAGCGTCAAGGGAGGGAGCCAAGGGGAAACTGAAGCTTTCTTT.

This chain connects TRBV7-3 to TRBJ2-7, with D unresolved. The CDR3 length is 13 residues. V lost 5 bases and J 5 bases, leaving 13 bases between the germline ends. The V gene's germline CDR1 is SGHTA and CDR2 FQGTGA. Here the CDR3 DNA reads TGTGCCAGCAGCAAATCTCGCTTGGACGAGCAGTACTTC. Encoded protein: CASSKSRLDEQYF.

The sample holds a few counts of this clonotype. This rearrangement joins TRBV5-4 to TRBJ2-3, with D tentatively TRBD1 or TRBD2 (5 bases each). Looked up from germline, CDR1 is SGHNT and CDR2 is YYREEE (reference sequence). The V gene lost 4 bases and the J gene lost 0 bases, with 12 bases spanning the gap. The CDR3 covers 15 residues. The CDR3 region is CASSAGAASTDTQYF. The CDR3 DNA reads TGTGCCAGCAGCGCCGGGGCAGCTAGCACAGATACGCAGTATTTT.

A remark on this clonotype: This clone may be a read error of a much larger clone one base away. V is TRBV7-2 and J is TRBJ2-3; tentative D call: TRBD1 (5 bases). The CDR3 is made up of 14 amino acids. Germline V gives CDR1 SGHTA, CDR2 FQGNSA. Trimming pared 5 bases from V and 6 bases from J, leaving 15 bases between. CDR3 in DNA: TGTGCCAGCAGCGTACGACAGTTTCCTGATACGCAGTATTTT. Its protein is CASSVRQFPDTQYF.

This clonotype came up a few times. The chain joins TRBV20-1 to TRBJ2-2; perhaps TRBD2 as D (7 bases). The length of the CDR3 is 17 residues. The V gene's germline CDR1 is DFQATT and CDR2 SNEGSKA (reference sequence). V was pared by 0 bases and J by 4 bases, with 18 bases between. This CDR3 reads CSARDLGGRRGTGELFF. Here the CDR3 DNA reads TGCAGTGCTAGAGATCTCGGGGGGCGACGGGGCACCGGGGAGCTGTTTTTT.